This TCR beta chain was identified during a study of beta chain features in type 1 diabetes. Sorted cells reached over 95% purity in every population. Study conclusions and caveats: Naive, central memory and regulatory TCRB repertoires appeared more similar among patients than healthy donors. A potential PCR bias toward shorter templates would be equal in patient and control samples.

In regard to this clone: The antigen remains undetermined.

The authors reverse transcribed all of the isolated RNA, so sequencing captured expressed TCRB transcripts. The data were produced by immunoSEQ multiplex PCR, yet TCRdb's version contains in-frame clones alone and is incomplete. The top ten hold less than 0.04% of the sample, which has roughly 450,000 clones, approximately 13% seen once. The ends were cut back, 11 bases at V and 5 bases at J, with 13 bases in the middle. CDR1 and CDR2 (germline): LNHNV, YYDKDF (reference sequence). The CDR3 loop spans 11 amino acids. The source material was naive CD4+ T cells from blood. The TCR sequence derives from a man aged 25 to 40 in good health. The chain couples TRBV15 to TRBJ2-7, with D possibly being TRBD1 or TRBD2 (5 bases each). CDR3 residues: CAARDPHEQYV. The CDR3 DNA sequence: TGTGCCGCCCGGGACCCCCACGAGCAGTACGTC.